This TCR beta chain was captured by sequencing in a study of T-cell reconstitution after alpha-beta-depleted transplantation in children. With V trimmed by 5 bases and J by 0 bases, 9 bases remained unmatched. Germline values: CDR1 MNHNS, CDR2 SASEGT. The CDR3 spans 16 residues. Researchers prepared the TCRbeta library using unique molecular identifiers, the study reports. TCRdb analysed the PCR reads with MiXCR anew, one entry per CDR3 protein. The table records about 500,000 distinct CDR3 sequences, 32% of them present only once. The origin of this receptor is a human donor who donated a stem cell graft to a child with aplastic anemia. The V gene is TRBV6-1, the J gene TRBJ2-5, with 7 bases aligning to TRBD1. This specimen consisted of PBMCs from the stem cell graft donor, obtained from the stem cell graft. CDR3 nucleotide sequence: TGTGCCAGCAGTCCCGGGGACAGTCCTCACCAAGAGACCCAGTACTTC. This encodes CASSPGDSPHQETQYF.